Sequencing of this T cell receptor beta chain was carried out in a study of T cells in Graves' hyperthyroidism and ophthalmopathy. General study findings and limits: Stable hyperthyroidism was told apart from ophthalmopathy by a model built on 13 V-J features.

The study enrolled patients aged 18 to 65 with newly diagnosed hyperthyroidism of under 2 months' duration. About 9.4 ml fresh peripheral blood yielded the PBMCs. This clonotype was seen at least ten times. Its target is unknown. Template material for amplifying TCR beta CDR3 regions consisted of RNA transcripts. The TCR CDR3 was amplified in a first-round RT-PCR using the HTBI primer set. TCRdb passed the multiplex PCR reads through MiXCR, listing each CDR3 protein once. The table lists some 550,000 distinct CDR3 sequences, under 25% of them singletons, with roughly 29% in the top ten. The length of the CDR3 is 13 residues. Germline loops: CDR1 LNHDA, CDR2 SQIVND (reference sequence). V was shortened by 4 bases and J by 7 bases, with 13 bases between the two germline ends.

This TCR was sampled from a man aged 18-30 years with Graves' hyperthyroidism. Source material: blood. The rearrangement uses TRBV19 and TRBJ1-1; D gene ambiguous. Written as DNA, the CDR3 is TGTGCCAGTAGTACGCAATTGACGGGTGAAGCTTTCTTT. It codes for CASSTQLTGEAFF.